Shown below are 18 T cell receptor beta chains from a single sample sequenced in a study of a mutant IDH1 vaccine in newly diagnosed glioma. Time point indicated: week 5, during vaccination. Topical imiquimod accompanied each vaccine dose, which consisted of 300 ug of mutant IDH1 20-mer peptide. Profiled with immunoSEQ multiplex PCR; TCRdb holds only in-frame clones, not every one. In the table there are roughly 42,000 clones, 80% to 90% of which are singletons. The antigens these receptors bind are not known. Sequencing was performed on PBMCs, taken from a glioma patient whose treatment included an IDH1 peptide vaccine. These receptors all stem from a man aged 35-49 years with glioma.

The rearrangement joins TRBV7-9 to TRBJ1-2, with D possibly TRBD1 on 6 matching bases. The CDR3 has 15 amino acids. V shed 9 bases and J shed 2 bases, with 19 bases lying between them. Looked up from germline, CDR1 is SEHNR and CDR2 is FQNEAQ (reference sequence). The CDR3 is CASLIPVGGNYGYTF. CDR3 coding DNA: TGTGCCAGTCTAATACCAGTCGGGGGCAACTATGGCTACACCTTC.

The J gene is TRBJ2-7, the V gene TRBV6-1; D might be TRBD1 (5 bases). The V gene's germline CDR1 is MNHNS and CDR2 SASEGT. Trimming removed 2 bases at V and 3 bases at J, with 11 bases between. The CDR3 has 14 residues. DNA for the CDR3: TGTGCCAGCAGTGAAAGGGGCGGATACTACGAGCAGTACTTC. This encodes CASSERGGYYEQYF.

The chain joins TRBV9 to TRBJ2-3; D perhaps matches TRBD2 (5 bases). V was shortened by 2 bases and J by 4 bases, with 17 bases between the two germline ends. Germline CDR1 and CDR2: SGDLS and YYNGEE. The CDR3 runs to 16 residues. CDR3 sequence (DNA): TGTGCCAGCAGCGTCATCTTTGGCGGGTCGTCAGATACGCAGTATTTT. It specifies CASSVIFGGSSDTQYF.

J is TRBJ1-1 and V is TRBV9, with D unresolved. Trimming pared 4 bases from V and 3 bases from J, leaving 13 bases between. The CDR3 spans 14 residues. Germline lookup yields CDR1 SGDLS and CDR2 YYNGEE. CDR3 protein: CASSPRMWDTEAFF. DNA of the CDR3: TGTGCCAGCAGCCCCCGAATGTGGGACACTGAAGCTTTCTTT.

The V gene is TRBV27, the J gene TRBJ2-7, with TRBD2 matching 8 bases. CDR1 and CDR2 from the germline V gene are MNHEY and SMNVEV (reference sequence). Trimming took 3 bases from V and 6 from J; bases not matched to a gene: 7. This CDR3 spans 14 amino acids. The CDR3 nucleotides are TGTGCCAGCAGTTTGTCAGCGGGAGCAGTCGAGCAGTACTTC. This translates into CASSLSAGAVEQYF.

V usage is TRBV7-2 and J usage is TRBJ2-7, with a weak D call TRBD2 (5 bases). The CDR3 length is 14 residues. The germline CDR1 and CDR2 sequences are SGHTA and FQGNSA. V was shortened by 1 base and J by 2 bases, with 9 bases between the two germline ends. Written as DNA, the CDR3 is TGTGCCAGCAGCTTAGGGCACGGGACCTACGAGCAGTACTTC. Encoded protein: CASSLGHGTYEQYF.

The gene calls are TRBV19 and TRBJ1-1, with no clear D. The CDR3 has 14 amino acids. The germline V gene encodes CDR1 LNHDA and CDR2 SQIVND (reference sequence). Trimming stripped 5 bases from V and 4 bases from J, with 14 bases between. CDR3 loop: CASSLDRVGTEAFF. The CDR3 nucleotides are TGTGCCAGTAGTCTTGACCGGGTGGGCACTGAAGCTTTCTTT.

Written as DNA, the CDR3 is TGTGCCAGCAGCGTGGGGTTAGAGGCTGTGTGGGAGCAGTACTTC. Its protein is CASSVGLEAVWEQYF. V usage is TRBV9 and J usage is TRBJ2-7; D gene ambiguous. Deletions cut 2 bases from V and 7 bases from J, with 19 bases between. This CDR3 is 15 amino acids long. The germline V gene encodes CDR1 SGDLS and CDR2 YYNGEE.

The V gene is TRBV11-2, the J gene TRBJ2-6; D not resolved. This CDR3 has 12 residues. Germline-derived CDR1 and CDR2 are SGHAT and FQNNGV. V lost 7 bases and J lost 4, with 5 bases in between. The CDR3 DNA reads TGTGCCAGCATCCTCGGGGCCAACGTCCTGACTTTC. Residues: CASILGANVLTF. Full variable domain (rest looked up from reference TRBV11-2 and TRBJ2-6): EAGVAQSPRYKIIEKRQSVAFWCNPISGHATLYWYQQILGQGPKLLIQFQNNGVVDDSQLPKDRFSAERLKGVDSTLKIQPAKLEDSAVYLCASILGANVLTFGAGSRLTVL.

This sequence joins TRBV10-1 and TRBJ2-3; TRBD1 might be the D (6 bases). V shed 6 bases and J shed 5 bases, with 12 bases lying between them. The CDR3 runs 13 residues. Germline lookup yields CDR1 WNHNN and CDR2 SYGVQD (reference sequence). DNA of the CDR3: TGCGCCAGCAGGGGGGCCGGGAAAGATACGCAGTATTTT. This gives the protein CASRGAGKDTQYF.

This rearrangement joins TRBV5-1 to TRBJ2-6; D is unclear. The CDR3 is made up of 14 amino acids. V lost 7 bases, J lost 1 base, and 9 bases lay in between. CDR1 is SGHRS, CDR2 YFSETQ, per germline. CDR3 in DNA: TGCGCCAGCTATCCGAGGTCTGGGGCCAACGTCCTGACTTTC. Its protein product is CASYPRSGANVLTF.

This chain joins TRBV7-9 and TRBJ2-5, with TRBD2 matching 9 bases. V lost 3 bases to trimming and J lost 2 bases; unmatched junction nucleotides: 7. This CDR3 region has 16 residues. The V gene's germline CDR1 is SEHNR and CDR2 FQNEAQ (reference sequence). In DNA, the CDR3 is TGTGCCAGCAGCTTTTCTAGCGGGATGGAACAAGAGACCCAGTACTTC. As protein: CASSFSSGMEQETQYF.

The rearrangement joins TRBV6-1 to TRBJ1-3, with D uncertain. The ends were cut back, 11 bases at V and 2 bases at J, with 10 bases in the middle. This CDR3 is 12 amino acids long. From germline, CDR1 is MNHNS and CDR2 SASEGT. CDR3: CAVRGPGNTIYF. CDR3 in DNA: TGTGCCGTCCGCGGGCCTGGAAACACCATATATTTT.

The chain is built from TRBV2 and TRBJ2-5; perhaps TRBD2 as D (6 bases). Trimming left V 8 bases short and J 1 base short, with 11 bases between. The CDR3 runs 13 residues. Germline V gene data show CDR1 as SNHLY and CDR2 as FYNNEI. As DNA, the CDR3 is TGTGCCAGCGGGGGGAGCGTCCAAGAGACCCAGTACTTC. Translation: CASGGSVQETQYF.

The genes are TRBV10-3 and TRBJ1-2; 10 bases match TRBD1. The CDR3 spans 12 residues. Germline V gene sequence: CDR1 ENHRY, CDR2 SYGVKD. J lost 6 bases, V lost 10 bases, and 5 bases had no gene match. The CDR3 region has the DNA TGTGCCACCCGGACAGGGGGGGATGGCTACACCTTC. Residues: CATRTGGDGYTF.

This chain connects TRBV18 to TRBJ2-7; TRBD1 is a possible D gene (5 bases). The V end lost 2 bases, the J end lost 0 bases, and 5 bases lay between the germline ends. CDR1 and CDR2 (germline): KGHSH, LQKENI. This CDR3 spans 13 amino acids. CDR3 in amino acids: CASSPGASYEQYF. CDR3 sequence (DNA): TGTGCCAGCTCACCAGGGGCCTCCTACGAGCAGTACTTC. The whole variable domain, remainder taken from reference TRBV18 and TRBJ2-7, is NAGVMQNPRHLVRRRGQEARLRCSPMKGHSHVYWYRQLPEEGLKFMVYLQKENIIDESGMPKERFSAEFPKEGPSILRIQQVVRGDSAAYFCASSPGASYEQYFGPGTRLTVT.

The chain uses TRBV6-5 and TRBJ2-7; 10 bases fit TRBD2. The CDR3 is 14 residues long. CDR1 is MNHEY, CDR2 SVGAGI, per germline. V lost 8 bases to trimming and J lost 4 bases; unmatched junction nucleotides: 8. The CDR3 loop is CASRLSSGSYEQYF. The DNA of the CDR3 is TGTGCCAGCCGATTGTCTAGCGGGAGTTACGAGCAGTACTTC.

The V call is TRBV2, the J call TRBJ2-7, with 12 bases that match TRBD1. The CDR3 length is 18 residues. Per the germline V gene, CDR1 is SNHLY and CDR2 is FYNNEI. Trimming took 3 bases from V and 0 from J; bases not matched to a gene: 9. Here the CDR3 reads CASSEGQGAGGSSYEQYF. The CDR3 DNA sequence: TGTGCCAGCAGTGAGGGACAGGGGGCCGGCGGGTCCTCCTACGAGCAGTACTTC.